The next 5 T cell receptor beta chains were all read from a single sample in a study of blood T cell repertoires in COVID-19. The protocol was immunoSEQ multiplex PCR, while the TCRdb copy is restricted to in-frame clones and leaves out a portion. The sample includes 180,000 or so clones, 75% to 90% of them seen just once. The source material was peripheral blood. The source of these receptors is a middle-aged woman with COVID-19, enrolled during active disease.

This clone has more than one count but fewer than ten. The rearrangement links TRBV6-5 to TRBJ1-2; the D is unclear. Between the trimmed V and J ends, which lost 0 bases and 4 bases, there was a span of 12 bases. Germline loops: CDR1 MNHEY, CDR2 SVGAGI. CDR3 length: 15 amino acids. CDR3 protein: CASSYSRGLAYGYTF. The CDR3 DNA sequence: TGTGCCAGCAGTTACTCGAGAGGACTCGCCTATGGCTACACCTTC.

The gene calls are TRBV9 and TRBJ2-7; 8 bases agree with TRBD2. The germline V gene has CDR1 SGDLS and CDR2 YYNGEE. With V trimmed by 4 bases and J by 3 bases, 12 bases remained unmatched. The length of the CDR3 is 16 residues. For the CDR3, the DNA is TGTGCCAGCAGCCCGCACTCCGGGACTAGAGACTACGAGCAGTACTTC. This codes for CASSPHSGTRDYEQYF.

The chain has TRBV7-3 and TRBJ2-3; a possible D gene is TRBD2 (6 bases). The V end was cut by 2 bases, the J end by 2 bases, with 14 bases between. The CDR3 spans 16 residues. CDR1 and CDR2 (germline): SGHTA, FQGTGA. CDR3 DNA: TGTGCCAGCAGCTTATCCGGGAGAAGGCCCACAGATACGCAGTATTTT. Protein: CASSLSGRRPTDTQYF.

V usage is TRBV27 and J usage is TRBJ2-7; 7 bases map to TRBD2. The length of the CDR3 is 14 residues. J lost 4 bases, V lost 3 bases, and 6 bases had no gene match. CDR1 and CDR2 (germline): MNHEY, SMNVEV (reference sequence). The CDR3 spells CASSLDGGGYEQYF. CDR3 in DNA: TGTGCCAGCAGTTTGGATGGCGGGGGATACGAGCAGTACTTC.

The rearrangement links TRBV5-1 to TRBJ2-7, with 8 bases identical to TRBD1. CDR3 size: 14 residues. Trimming removed 0 bases from V and 4 bases from J; junction bases left unmatched: 3. Germline values: CDR1 SGHRS, CDR2 YFSETQ. The chain's CDR3 is CASSLGGTGYEQYF. CDR3 DNA sequence: TGCGCCAGCAGCTTGGGGGGGACAGGATACGAGCAGTACTTC.